This T cell receptor beta chain came from a study of shared clonotypes between healthy human individuals. Naive CD8 cells comprised CD45RO-negative, CCR7-positively selected cells, excluding terminally differentiated effector memory CD45RA+ cells. Regarding this clone: This may be a read error: a much more frequent sequence differs by one nucleotide.

Profiling relied on immunoSEQ multiplex PCR, and the TCRdb table lists in-frame clones only, not all of them. Of 2 million to 2.5 million clones listed, about 93% were seen once; the top ten hold around 1.7%. The CDR3 contains 12 residues. Germline loops: CDR1 SGHDT, CDR2 YYEEEE. V gave up 4 bases and J gave up 0 bases, with 1 base separating them. V usage is TRBV5-6 and J usage is TRBJ2-2; no reliable D call. Sequenced: naive CD8+ T cells from PBMCs. The clonotype originates from a man aged 18-30 years in good health. Some clones in this sample may be carry-over from other donors' samples. Written as DNA, the CDR3 is TGTGCCAGCAGCGCGAACACCGGGGAGCTGTTTTTT. Its translation: CASSANTGELFF.